These T cell receptor beta chains were read from a single sample in a study of T-cell memory formation after mild COVID-19. MiXCR, run by TCRdb on the 5' RACE reads, gives a single entry per CDR3 protein. The sample has 300,000 to 400,000 distinct CDR3 sequences; approximately 27% are singletons. The sample comprised PBMCs or a T cell subset sorted from them (not recorded which). The receptors were gathered from an adult woman who had mild COVID-19 (a few samples of this study predate the infection). Cell type and time point are not known. The CDR3 runs from the conserved cysteine through the conserved F or W. D genes are given only for firm matches. Only some rows state a clone size, as once, few, many or a class for expanded clones.

J gene: TRBJ1-4; D gene: TRBD1; clone size: once; V gene: TRBV5-1; CDR3 DNA: TGCGCCAGCAAAAGGACAGGGGTTGATGAAAAACTGTTTTTT; CDR3 protein: CASKRTGVDEKLFF
J gene: TRBJ2-6; D gene: .; clone size: .; V gene: TRBV12-2; CDR3 DNA: TGTGCAAGTCGCCCGACGGGTGCGGCGGGGGCCAACGTCCTGACTTTC; CDR3 protein: CASRPTGAAGANVLTF
J gene: TRBJ1-2; D gene: .; clone size: few; V gene: TRBV6-5; CDR3 DNA: TGTGCCAGCAGTTACTTCGGCTCGAGTAACTATGGCTACACCTTC; CDR3 protein: CASSYFGSSNYGYTF
J gene: TRBJ2-2; D gene: .; clone size: .; V gene: TRBV7-5; CDR3 DNA: .; CDR3 protein: CISVPEDHDRVDTGELFF
J gene: TRBJ2-7; D gene: .; clone size: many; V gene: TRBV6-6; CDR3 DNA: TGTGCCAGCAGTCCGACAGACTACGAGCAGTACTTC; CDR3 protein: CASSPTDYEQYF
J gene: TRBJ2-5; D gene: TRBD1; clone size: .; V gene: TRBV7-6; CDR3 DNA: TGTGCCAGCAGCTCTTACACAGGGGCTGAGACCCAGTACTTC; CDR3 protein: CASSSYTGAETQYF
J gene: TRBJ2-1; D gene: TRBD2; clone size: few; V gene: TRBV20-1; CDR3 DNA: TGCAGTGCTACAGATACCAGCGGGAGTTGGACGAATGAGCAGTTCTTC; CDR3 protein: CSATDTSGSWTNEQFF
J gene: TRBJ2-7; D gene: .; clone size: few; V gene: TRBV7-3; CDR3 DNA: TGTGCCAGCAGCTTAACTCCGGGTACGAGCGAGCAGTACTTC; CDR3 protein: CASSLTPGTSEQYF
J gene: TRBJ2-3; D gene: .; clone size: few; V gene: TRBV18; CDR3 DNA: TGTGCCAGCTCAGGGAGAGAGGATACGCAGTATTTT; CDR3 protein: CASSGREDTQYF
J gene: TRBJ2-1; D gene: .; clone size: .; V gene: TRBV12-3/TRBV12-4; CDR3 DNA: TGTGCCACCGGGATAAGGAACTCCTACAATGAGCAGTTCTTC; CDR3 protein: CATGIRNSYNEQFF
J gene: TRBJ2-7; D gene: TRBD1; clone size: .; V gene: TRBV7-9; CDR3 DNA: TGTGCCAGCAGCCCAGGGACAGCTCCCTCCTACGAGCAGTACTTC; CDR3 protein: CASSPGTAPSYEQYF
J gene: TRBJ2-7; D gene: TRBD2; clone size: few; V gene: TRBV5-5; CDR3 DNA: TGTGCCAGCAGCCCACTAGCGGGAATTGACTACGAGCAGTACTTC; CDR3 protein: CASSPLAGIDYEQYF
J gene: TRBJ2-2; D gene: TRBD2; clone size: .; V gene: TRBV12-3/TRBV12-4; CDR3 DNA: TGTGCCAGCAGTACGGGGGGGAGGAACAACACCGGGGAGCTGTTTTTT; CDR3 protein: CASSTGGRNNTGELFF
J gene: TRBJ1-1; D gene: TRBD1; clone size: .; V gene: TRBV5-1; CDR3 DNA: TGCGCCAGCAGCTTGGTACGGACAGGAAATATGAACACTGAAGCTTTCTTT; CDR3 protein: CASSLVRTGNMNTEAFF
J gene: TRBJ2-1; D gene: TRBD2; clone size: .; V gene: TRBV24-1; CDR3 DNA: TGTGCCACCAGTGACCTAGCGGGAGTGAGGGACAATGAGCAGTTCTTC; CDR3 protein: CATSDLAGVRDNEQFF
J gene: TRBJ2-3; D gene: TRBD2; clone size: .; V gene: TRBV7-3; CDR3 DNA: TGTGCCAGCAGAAAGAAAGCGGGAGGCACAGATACGCAGTATTTT; CDR3 protein: CASRKKAGGTDTQYF
J gene: TRBJ2-1; D gene: TRBD1; clone size: .; V gene: TRBV24-1; CDR3 DNA: TGTGCCACCAGTGACAGCCGATCACAGGGGGCGGCCTACAATGAGCAGTTCTTC; CDR3 protein: CATSDSRSQGAAYNEQFF
J gene: TRBJ2-1; D gene: TRBD2; clone size: few; V gene: TRBV24-1; CDR3 DNA: TGTGCCACCAGTGACACTAGCGGGAGCTCCTACAATGAGCAGTTCTTC; CDR3 protein: CATSDTSGSSYNEQFF
J gene: TRBJ2-3; D gene: .; clone size: few; V gene: TRBV5-1; CDR3 DNA: TGCGCCAGCAGCTTGGGCGGGACCACCGGGGATACGCAGTATTTT; CDR3 protein: CASSLGGTTGDTQYF
J gene: TRBJ1-5; D gene: .; clone size: few; V gene: TRBV5-1; CDR3 DNA: TGCGCCAGCAGCCCGGGACAAATTAATCAGCCCCAGCATTTT; CDR3 protein: CASSPGQINQPQHF
J gene: TRBJ2-6; D gene: .; clone size: .; V gene: TRBV6-2/TRBV6-3; CDR3 DNA: TGTGCCAGCAGTTACGGGGGTAGCGGTTACTCTGGGGCCAACGTCCTGACTTTC; CDR3 protein: CASSYGGSGYSGANVLTF
J gene: TRBJ2-3; D gene: .; clone size: .; V gene: TRBV7-8; CDR3 DNA: TGTGCCAGCAGCTTAGCCTCGGGGGTATCGGATACGCAGTATTTT; CDR3 protein: CASSLASGVSDTQYF
J gene: TRBJ2-2; D gene: TRBD2; clone size: .; V gene: TRBV6-5; CDR3 DNA: TGTGCCAGCAGGGCGGGACTAGCGGGAGACGGGGAGCTGTTTTTT; CDR3 protein: CASRAGLAGDGELFF
J gene: TRBJ2-2; D gene: .; clone size: .; V gene: TRBV15; CDR3 DNA: TGTGCCACCAGCAGAGATCGGGTAGTAACCGGGGAGCTGTTTTTT; CDR3 protein: CATSRDRVVTGELFF
J gene: TRBJ1-1; D gene: TRBD1; clone size: .; V gene: TRBV7-9; CDR3 DNA: TGTGCCAGCAGCTTCTTTGGACAGGGGACTGAAGCTTTCTTT; CDR3 protein: CASSFFGQGTEAFF
J gene: TRBJ1-1; D gene: .; clone size: .; V gene: TRBV20-1; CDR3 DNA: TGCAGTGCTAGAGGACCGAACACTGAAGCTTTCTTT; CDR3 protein: CSARGPNTEAFF
J gene: TRBJ1-5; D gene: .; clone size: .; V gene: TRBV7-6; CDR3 DNA: TGTGCCAGCAGCCGCGGGAGGGGCCAGCCCCAGCATTTT; CDR3 protein: CASSRGRGQPQHF
J gene: TRBJ2-1; D gene: TRBD2; clone size: .; V gene: TRBV29-1; CDR3 DNA: TGCAGCGTTTTCGGACTAGCGGGTTCCTACAATGAGCAGTTCTTC; CDR3 protein: CSVFGLAGSYNEQFF
J gene: TRBJ1-3; D gene: .; clone size: .; V gene: TRBV12-3/TRBV12-4; CDR3 DNA: TGTGCCAGCAGTTTTAAGATCTCTGGAAACACCATATATTTT; CDR3 protein: CASSFKISGNTIYF
J gene: TRBJ1-4; D gene: .; clone size: .; V gene: TRBV20-1; CDR3 DNA: TGCAGTGCTAGAGAGATGGATCCTAATGAAAAACTGTTTTTT; CDR3 protein: CSAREMDPNEKLFF
J gene: TRBJ1-5; D gene: .; clone size: .; V gene: TRBV5-5; CDR3 DNA: TGTGCCAGCAGCGGTGACAGTATCCAGCCCCAGCATTTT; CDR3 protein: CASSGDSIQPQHF
J gene: TRBJ2-7; D gene: TRBD1; clone size: .; V gene: TRBV4-1; CDR3 DNA: TGCGCCAGCGGCGGTACAGGGGAGAGGAGCTACGAGCAGTACTTC; CDR3 protein: CASGGTGERSYEQYF